This T cell receptor (beta chain) is from a study of shared clonotypes between healthy human individuals. Overall study findings and caveats: Generation probabilities were higher for clonotypes shared across all four sorted-subset donors than for unshared ones. The sharing of around 5% of naive CD4 clonotypes was seen across a few donors. Among donors, clonotype sharing was expected to be affected by sequencing depth.

The germline V and J ends were trimmed by 6 bases and 4 bases, with 21 bases remaining between them. The CDR3 loop spans 16 amino acids. In germline, CDR1 is SGHNT, CDR2 YYREEE (reference sequence). On this clone itself: Antigen specificity is unknown.

Deep-level assay runs were performed. Generated by immunoSEQ multiplex PCR, the TCRdb table keeps only in-frame clones and is missing some. The sample includes about 2.4 million clones, roughly 92% seen only once; the top ten take about 0.13%. The V and J genes are TRBV5-4 and TRBJ2-3; D possibly corresponds to TRBD2 (5 bases). The clonotype originates from a man aged 18 to 29 in good health. The sequenced sample consisted of naive CD4+ T cells sorted from blood. Subset denoted: CD45RA+ positively selected. This CDR3 is CASMLKWGGGSDTQYF. The CDR3 DNA reads as TGTGCCAGCATGCTGAAGTGGGGTGGAGGTTCAGATACGCAGTATTTT. The entire variable domain, with the rest obtained from reference TRBV5-4 and TRBJ2-3, is as follows: ETGVTQSPTHLIKTRGQQVTLRCSSQSGHNTVSWYQQALGQGPQFIFQYYREEENGRGNFPPRFSGLQFPNYSSELNVNALELDDSALYLCASMLKWGGGSDTQYFGPGTRLTVL.